Each of the 21 T cell receptor beta chains below was sequenced from the same sample in a study of CD8+ T cells in alopecia areata. The treatment is: oral pan-JAK inhibitor, 5-10 mg twice daily. In each case, RNA was isolated and then reverse transcribed into cDNA as the sequencing template. TCRdb keeps only in-frame clones here, not all; method: immunoSEQ multiplex PCR. The sample records approximately 120,000 clones, around 60% being singletons. The sequencing used CD4+ T cells sorted from blood, collected at week 4, from a patient treated with tofacitinib. The receptor source for this set is a human donor with alopecia areata.

This chain joins TRBV5-1 and TRBJ2-5; TRBD1 agrees at 8 bases. The CDR3 sequence is 13 residues long. Per the germline V gene, CDR1 is SGHRS and CDR2 is YFSETQ. J gave up 2 bases and V 7 bases, and 4 bases lay outside the gene matches. The CDR3 sequence: CASGGTGQETQYF. DNA for the CDR3: TGCGCCAGCGGCGGGACAGGTCAAGAGACCCAGTACTTC.

The chain uses TRBV19 and TRBJ2-1, with 7 bases lining up with TRBD1. The V and J ends lost 6 bases and 3 bases, in that order; junction bases with no gene match: 11. Germline lookup yields CDR1 LNHDA and CDR2 SQIVND (reference sequence). The CDR3 consists of 16 residues. CDR3 region: CASRSRRQGRYNEQFF. The CDR3 nucleotides read TGTGCCAGTAGAAGCCGTCGACAGGGACGCTACAATGAGCAGTTCTTC.

For the CDR3, the DNA is TGTGCCAGCAGTCCGAGCGGGCGTTACAATGAGCAGTTCTTC. Translation: CASSPSGRYNEQFF. The rearrangement joins TRBV6-5 to TRBJ2-1; D might be TRBD2 (6 bases). The CDR3 totals 14 residues. Germline CDR1 MNHEY, CDR2 SVGAGI. Trimming left V 5 bases short and J 4 bases short, with 12 bases between.

The chain recombines TRBV5-1 with TRBJ2-1, with 11 nucleotides matching TRBD1. The germline V gene has CDR1 SGHRS and CDR2 YFSETQ. CDR3 length: 16 residues. The V gene end was trimmed by 0 bases and the J gene end by 8 bases; junction bases not matched to a gene: 7. In DNA form, the CDR3 reads TGCGCCAGCAGCTTGGTGGGGACAGGGGGTTCCGATGAGCAGTTCTTC. Protein product: CASSLVGTGGSDEQFF. Filled out from reference TRBV5-1 and TRBJ2-1, the complete variable domain reads KAGVTQTPRYLIKTRGQQVTLSCSPISGHRSVSWYQQTPGQGLQFLFEYFSETQRNKGNFPGRFSGRQFSNSRSEMNVSTLELGDSALYLCASSLVGTGGSDEQFFGPGTRLTVL.

V and J are TRBV10-3 and TRBJ2-3; 10 nucleotides match TRBD2. CDR3 length: 16 amino acids. Germline V gene sequence: CDR1 ENHRY, CDR2 SYGVKD. With V trimmed by 0 bases and J by 4 bases, 4 bases remained unmatched. The CDR3 region is CAISESTSGKSDTQYF. The CDR3 DNA reads as TGTGCCATCAGTGAGTCCACTAGCGGGAAGTCAGATACGCAGTATTTT.

This clone was detected only a few times. The J gene is TRBJ2-1, the V gene TRBV30; 7 bases fit TRBD2. This CDR3 contains 11 residues. With V trimmed by 8 bases and J by 4 bases, 2 bases remained unmatched. The V gene's germline CDR1 is GTSNPN and CDR2 SVGIG (reference sequence). This CDR3 reads CAGSGYNEQFF. CDR3 DNA sequence: TGTGCCGGTAGCGGGTACAATGAGCAGTTCTTC.

V usage is TRBV4-1 and J usage is TRBJ2-5; 15 nucleotides agree with TRBD2. CDR3 size: 17 residues. J lost 4 bases, V lost 2 bases, and 5 bases had no gene match. CDR1 and CDR2 (germline): MGHRA, YSYEKL. CDR3 residues: CASSQTVGLAGGETQYF. The DNA of the CDR3 is TGCGCCAGCAGCCAAACCGTGGGACTAGCGGGAGGAGAGACCCAGTACTTC.

The V call is TRBV9, the J call TRBJ2-1, with a weak D call TRBD2 (6 bases). This CDR3 spans 13 amino acids. V dropped 7 bases and J dropped 6 bases, with 14 bases sitting between them. Germline V gene lookup returns CDR1 SGDLS and CDR2 YYNGEE. CDR3 sequence reads: CASAGPGGNEQFF. The CDR3 nucleotides read TGTGCCAGCGCGGGGCCCGGGGGCAATGAGCAGTTCTTC.

This clone turned up a few times. The V and J genes are TRBV29-1 and TRBJ2-7; unclear D gene. The CDR3 runs to 14 residues. Germline lookup yields CDR1 SQVTM and CDR2 ANQGSEA. Deletions cut 1 base from V and 0 bases from J, with 10 bases between. CDR3 DNA: TGCAGCGTTGAAGGCAGTTTCGGCTCCTACGAGCAGTACTTC. Amino acid sequence: CSVEGSFGSYEQYF.

This chain uses TRBV14 with TRBJ2-1, with 8 bases fitting TRBD2. The CDR3 is 18 amino acids. CDR1 and CDR2 from the germline V gene are SGHDN and FVKESK. The V and J ends lost 1 base and 3 bases, in that order; junction bases with no gene match: 11. CDR3 nucleotides: TGTGCCAGCAGCCAAGGAGAGGGAAGCGGGAGAGACTACAATGAGCAGTTCTTC. Protein: CASSQGEGSGRDYNEQFF.

CDR3 in DNA: TGTGCCAGCAGCCCTAGGAAGCATTCTAGCGGGGGAGCCTACGAGCAGTACTTC. Amino acid sequence: CASSPRKHSSGGAYEQYF. This chain links TRBV27 with TRBJ2-7, with 10 bases identical to TRBD2. Trimming at V came to 6 bases and at J to 2 bases, leaving 16 bases not matched to a gene. CDR1 is MNHEY, CDR2 SMNVEV, per germline (reference sequence). This CDR3 comprises 18 residues.

The chain uses TRBV7-8 and TRBJ2-1, with D possibly matching TRBD2 (6 bases). V was shortened by 4 bases and J by 9 bases, with 13 bases between the two germline ends. This CDR3 contains 13 residues. From germline, CDR1 is SGHVS and CDR2 FQNEAQ. Written as DNA, the CDR3 is TGTGCCAGCAGCTCGGGGGAAGTGGGTGAGCAGTTCTTC. It translates to CASSSGEVGEQFF.

This clone was observed a few times. CDR3 nucleotides: TGTGCCAGCGGGGCAGGTACTACCCCTGGAGGGTTGGTCCTGACTTTC. Protein: CASGAGTTPGGLVLTF. This chain connects TRBV2 to TRBJ2-6, with a possible D match to TRBD2 (6 bases). Deletions cut 8 bases from V and 13 bases from J, with 27 bases between. The length of the CDR3 is 16 residues. Germline V gives CDR1 SNHLY, CDR2 FYNNEI. The full variable domain, in which reference TRBV2 and TRBJ2-6 provide the parts outside the CDR3, is EPEVTQTPSHQVTQMGQEVILRCVPISNHLYFYWYRQILGQKVEFLVSFYNNEISEKSEIFDDQFSVERPDGSNFTLKIRSTKLEDSAMYFCASGAGTTPGGLVLTFGAGSRLTVL.

This clone was seen only a few times. The V call is TRBV4-1, the J call TRBJ2-6; D is uncertain. The CDR3 totals 17 residues. V lost 0 bases, J lost 2 bases, and 11 bases lay in between. Per germline, CDR1 MGHRA and CDR2 YSYEKL. This CDR3 reads CASSQEEVVAGANVLTF. For the CDR3, the DNA is TGCGCCAGCAGCCAAGAGGAAGTGGTTGCTGGGGCCAACGTCCTGACTTTC.

The chain recombines TRBV14 with TRBJ1-1; D gene ambiguous. Between the trimmed V and J ends, which lost 0 bases and 0 bases, there was a span of 11 bases. The germline V gene has CDR1 SGHDN and CDR2 FVKESK. The CDR3 loop spans 16 amino acids. The CDR3 DNA sequence: TGTGCCAGCAGCCAAGATCTGGCAGATATGAACACTGAAGCTTTCTTT. Residues: CASSQDLADMNTEAFF.

This clone was seen a few times. The CDR3 DNA is TGTGCCAGCAGCCACGGACAATTCAATGAGCAGTTCTTC. Translating it yields CASSHGQFNEQFF. This chain connects TRBV11-1 to TRBJ2-1; maybe TRBD1 (5 bases). V was clipped by 5 bases and J by 6 bases, with 11 bases between them. In germline, CDR1 is SGHAT, CDR2 FQDESV (reference sequence). This CDR3 region has 13 residues.

Only one count was recorded for this clone. The chain links TRBV27 to TRBJ2-7; D unresolved. V gave up 6 bases and J gave up 2 bases, with 14 bases separating them. CDR1 is MNHEY and CDR2 is SMNVEV in the germline V gene (reference sequence). The CDR3 sequence is 14 residues long. CDR3 sequence: CASSPRLGTYEQYF. CDR3 bases: TGTGCCAGCAGCCCCCGGCTAGGCACCTACGAGCAGTACTTC.

The table lists this clone with a few counts. V usage is TRBV29-1 and J usage is TRBJ2-3; a possible D gene is TRBD2 (5 bases). This CDR3 comprises 13 residues. V lost 8 bases to trimming and J lost 2 bases, with 14 bases between them. The V gene's germline CDR1 is SQVTM and CDR2 ANQGSEA. The CDR3 bases are TGCAGCACGCTCGGGGAAGTCACAGATACGCAGTATTTT. The encoded protein is CSTLGEVTDTQYF.

This chain uses TRBV30 with TRBJ1-1; D is unresolved. The V end lost 4 bases, the J end lost 1 base, and 16 bases lay between the germline ends. CDR1 is GTSNPN, CDR2 SVGIG, per germline (reference sequence). The CDR3 totals 15 residues. In DNA, the CDR3 is TGTGCCTGGAACACCGGGCGGGGAGGGAACACTGAAGCTTTCTTT. Amino acid sequence: CAWNTGRGGNTEAFF.

This clone was found a few times. V is TRBV15 and J is TRBJ2-1; 10 nucleotides match TRBD2. J gave up 9 bases and V 1 base, and 6 bases lay outside the gene matches. The germline V gene has CDR1 LNHNV and CDR2 YYDKDF (reference sequence). There are 15 residues in the CDR3. Here the CDR3 reads CATSRGLAGETEQFF. The DNA of the CDR3 is TGTGCCACCAGCAGAGGTCTAGCGGGAGAGACTGAGCAGTTCTTC.

The gene calls are TRBV14 and TRBJ1-2; unclear D gene. Germline-derived CDR1 and CDR2 are SGHDN and FVKESK. The CDR3 has 15 residues. V was cut by 1 base and J by 8 bases, with 17 bases left in between. The CDR3 sequence is CASSQVGSESLGYTF. In nucleotides, the CDR3 is TGTGCCAGCAGCCAAGTTGGCAGTGAGTCGTTGGGCTACACCTTC.